One sample yielded the 21 T cell receptor beta chains listed below, sequenced in a study of graft-versus-host responses after intestinal transplantation. This table comes from immunoSEQ multiplex PCR, and its TCRdb copy is limited to in-frame clones, with some not included. The data hold 15,000 to 20,000 clones, with over 35% observed a single time. Sequencing used alloreactive CD4+ T cells from a mixed lymphocyte reaction culture, obtained before intestinal transplant. Sample subset: CFSE-low proliferating T cells sorted from approximately 6-day pre-transplant mixed lymphocyte reaction (GvH or HvG direction). All receptors derive from a human patient who received an intestinal transplant.

The rearrangement joins TRBV7-6 to TRBJ2-2; D is unresolved. Trimming took 5 bases from V and 7 from J, leaving 17 bases between them. Germline CDR1 reads SGHVS; CDR2 reads FNYEAQ. This CDR3 has 15 residues. CDR3 coding DNA: TGTGCCAGCAGCAGACGGGCAACTCGAGGCGGGGAGCTGTTTTTT. Its translation: CASSRRATRGGELFF.

CDR3 nucleotides: TGTGCTAGTGGTCGGGACAGATTCTACGAGCAGTACTTC. The encoded protein is CASGRDRFYEQYF. The chain has TRBV12-5 and TRBJ2-7, with TRBD1 matching over 7 bases. V lost 5 bases to trimming and J lost 3 bases; unmatched junction nucleotides: 4. CDR3 length equals 13 residues. Germline values: CDR1 LGHNT, CDR2 FRNRAP.

This chain links TRBV6-6 with TRBJ1-2, with 9 bases matching TRBD1. The CDR3 has 12 amino acids. Germline CDR1 MNHNY, CDR2 SVGAGI (reference sequence). The V segment lost 5 bases and the J segment 13 bases; nucleotides outside the gene matches: 8. CDR3 region: CASSMTTGGPTF. The CDR3 nucleotides are TGTGCCAGCAGTATGACGACAGGGGGTCCCACCTTC.

This clone was seen more than once but under ten times. V and J are TRBV4-2 and TRBJ1-2, with D perhaps TRBD1 (5 bases). This CDR3 is 18 amino acids long. V shed 0 bases and J shed 4 bases, with 21 bases lying between them. Germline assignment: CDR1 LGHNA and CDR2 YNFKEQ. Here the CDR3 DNA reads TGTGCCAGCAGCCAAGATAGGGAGGGGCCAATCACCACCTATGGCTACACCTTC. Its protein is CASSQDREGPITTYGYTF.

This clone is medium-sized within its sample. The V call is TRBV7-9, the J call TRBJ1-2; the D is unclear. There are 16 residues in the CDR3. Germline-derived CDR1 and CDR2 are SEHNR and FQNEAQ (reference sequence). Trimming removed 1 base at V and 2 bases at J, with 14 bases between. CDR3 DNA sequence: TGTGCCAGCAGCTTAGTTTGGCCCGGGAGGAACTATGGCTACACCTTC. It encodes CASSLVWPGRNYGYTF. The entire variable domain, with the rest obtained from reference TRBV7-9 and TRBJ1-2, is as follows: DTGVSQNPRHKITKRGQNVTFRCDPISEHNRLYWYRQTLGQGPEFLTYFQNEAQLEKSRLLSDRFSAERPKGSFSTLEIQRTEQGDSAMYLCASSLVWPGRNYGYTFGSGTRLTVV.

The gene calls are TRBV7-3 and TRBJ2-1, with TRBD2 identical over 8 bases. Looked up from germline, CDR1 is SGHTA and CDR2 is FQGTGA. The CDR3 contains 15 residues. J lost 10 bases, V lost 1 base, and 9 bases had no gene match. The CDR3 DNA reads TGTGCCAGCAGCTTAAGTCGCGGGGGGTTCTCCGAGCAGTTCTTC. It is translated as CASSLSRGGFSEQFF.

This clone has more than one count but fewer than ten. CDR3 nucleotide sequence: TGTGCCAGCAGTTCTTGGACAGGGGGGAACACTGAAGCTTTCTTT. Its protein is CASSSWTGGNTEAFF. This rearrangement joins TRBV5-4 to TRBJ1-1; TRBD1 matches 10 bases. Germline lookup yields CDR1 SGHNT and CDR2 YYREEE (reference sequence). The junction had 5 bases not matched to a gene; V was cut back by 5 bases and J by 1 base. The CDR3 is 15 amino acids.

V usage is TRBV6-5 and J usage is TRBJ1-1; a possible D gene is TRBD1 (6 bases). Germline CDR1 reads MNHEY; CDR2 reads SVGAGI. The CDR3 extends over 14 amino acids. The V gene lost 6 bases and the J gene lost 2 bases, with 13 bases spanning the gap. The CDR3 spells CASRFGQRNTEAFF. In DNA form, the CDR3 reads TGTGCCAGCAGGTTCGGACAGCGAAACACTGAAGCTTTCTTT.

V gene TRBV19 combines with J gene TRBJ1-4; D might be TRBD1 (5 bases). This CDR3 region has 14 residues. V dropped 2 bases and J dropped 7 bases, with 11 bases sitting between them. Germline V gives CDR1 LNHDA, CDR2 SQIVND (reference sequence). In DNA form, the CDR3 reads TGTGCCAGTAGTATACGGGACTTGAGTGAAAAACTGTTTTTT. It yields the protein CASSIRDLSEKLFF.

The genes are TRBV2 and TRBJ2-7, with D unclear. Germline V gene lookup returns CDR1 SNHLY and CDR2 FYNNEI. V was shortened by 4 bases and J by 6 bases, with 13 bases between the two germline ends. This CDR3 has 13 residues. CDR3 amino acids: CASSAFGQIEQYF. As DNA, the CDR3 is TGTGCCAGCAGTGCATTTGGGCAGATCGAGCAGTACTTC.

This chain links TRBV11-2 with TRBJ2-7, with D unclear. V lost 0 bases and J lost 3, with 9 bases in between. Germline V gives CDR1 SGHAT, CDR2 FQNNGV. The CDR3 length is 14 residues. The CDR3 DNA reads TGTGCCAGCAGCTTAGATGTGAAGGGCTACGAGCAGTACTTC. Protein sequence: CASSLDVKGYEQYF.

The chain combines TRBV5-6 with TRBJ1-2; no clear D gene. CDR3 length: 15 amino acids. Germline values: CDR1 SGHDT, CDR2 YYEEEE. Trimming removed 0 bases from V and 8 bases from J, with 17 bases in between. The CDR3 protein is CASSLAPNPSGGYTF. The CDR3 DNA follows: TGTGCCAGCAGCTTGGCCCCCAACCCGTCCGGGGGCTACACCTTC.

This clone was observed a handful of times. V usage is TRBV5-1 and J usage is TRBJ1-6, with a tentative D call TRBD1 (5 bases). Trimming took off 2 bases at V and 4 bases at J, with 10 bases between the two ends. The CDR3 sequence is 15 residues long. CDR1 and CDR2 (germline): SGHRS, YFSETQ. CDR3 amino acids: CASSFTGPYNSPLHF. Here the CDR3 DNA reads TGCGCCAGCAGCTTCACGGGACCTTATAATTCACCCCTCCACTTT.

This clone is medium-sized. The chain is built from TRBV5-1 and TRBJ1-4; D might be TRBD1 (6 bases). V lost 4 bases and J lost 5, with 9 bases in between. The germline gives CDR1 SGHRS, CDR2 YFSETQ. The CDR3 has 13 residues. The CDR3 coding sequence is TGCGCCAGCAGCGAAGACAGGAATGAAAAACTGTTTTTT. It encodes CASSEDRNEKLFF.

The genes are TRBV19 and TRBJ1-2; no firm D call. The V gene lost 7 bases and the J gene lost 5 bases, with 11 bases spanning the gap. Germline V gene data show CDR1 as LNHDA and CDR2 as SQIVND (reference sequence). This CDR3 is 12 amino acids long. The CDR3 region has the DNA TGTGCCAGTACCTTACCTGGGTATGGCTACACCTTC. Amino acids: CASTLPGYGYTF.

The chain recombines TRBV5-1 with TRBJ2-1, with 8 nucleotides matching TRBD1. Germline V gene sequence: CDR1 SGHRS, CDR2 YFSETQ. V was clipped by 3 bases and J by 4 bases; unmatched bases: 6. This CDR3 is 15 amino acids long. The CDR3 protein is CASSSATGAYNEQFF. CDR3 coding DNA: TGCGCCAGCAGCTCAGCGACAGGGGCATACAATGAGCAGTTCTTC.

This clone was counted only a few times. The chain is built from TRBV6-6 and TRBJ1-1; D gene uncertain. Trimming shortened V by 2 bases and J by 4 bases, and 5 bases separated the two germline ends. Germline V gives CDR1 MNHNY, CDR2 SVGAGI (reference sequence). The CDR3 length is 12 residues. The CDR3 spells CASSYVGTEAFF. CDR3 bases: TGTGCCAGCAGTTACGTGGGCACTGAAGCTTTCTTT.

The chain combines TRBV7-9 with TRBJ1-2; unclear D gene. Per germline, CDR1 SEHNR and CDR2 FQNEAQ (reference sequence). Deletions cut 5 bases from V and 3 bases from J, with 10 bases between. The CDR3 has 13 residues. CDR3 in DNA: TGTGCCAGCAGCCCCACGAGGGACTATGGCTACACCTTC. Translating it yields CASSPTRDYGYTF.

The rearrangement joins TRBV6-6 to TRBJ1-6; TRBD1 matches 9 bases. Unmatched junction bases numbered 5, after V lost 5 bases and J lost 6 bases. Germline CDR1 MNHNY, CDR2 SVGAGI (reference sequence). The CDR3 is made up of 15 amino acids. In DNA, the CDR3 is TGTGCCAGCAGTCCCAGGGGACAGGGTAATTCACCCCTCCACTTT. It codes for CASSPRGQGNSPLHF.

This clone was seen a few times. The chain combines TRBV12-5 with TRBJ1-6; no reliable D call. The CDR3 consists of 14 residues. Deletions cut 7 bases from V and 0 bases from J, with 7 bases between. Germline lookup yields CDR1 LGHNT and CDR2 FRNRAP. The CDR3 spells CASATSSYNSPLHF. The CDR3 nucleotides read TGTGCTAGTGCCACAAGCTCCTATAATTCACCCCTCCACTTT. Complete variable domain (other parts from reference TRBV12-5 and TRBJ1-6): DARVTQTPRHKVTEMGQEVTMRCQPILGHNTVFWYRQTMMQGLELLAYFRNRAPLDDSGMPKDRFSAEMPDATLATLKIQPSEPRDSAVYFCASATSSYNSPLHFGNGTRLTVT.

This rearrangement joins TRBV29-1 to TRBJ2-7; D possibly corresponds to TRBD2 (5 bases). Germline V CDR1 and CDR2: SQVTM, ANQGSEA. V was trimmed by 6 bases and J by 2 bases, leaving 20 bases between them. The CDR3 totals 15 residues. DNA for the CDR3: TGCAGCGTAATTAGCGTTAGGGATTGGGCCTACGAGCAGTACTTC. Encoded protein: CSVISVRDWAYEQYF.